This TCR beta chain is from a study of cytomegalovirus exposure and HLA in healthy donors. Study-wide findings and caveats: When a later analysis compared HLA-associated TCR beta chains with equally common others, the HLA-associated chains turned out to be more clonally expanded and to have lower generation probabilities. Being indistinguishable, some V segments were excluded, TRBV6-2 and TRBV6-3 among them.

The CDR3 is 14 amino acids. Germline lookup yields CDR1 MNHEY and CDR2 SMNVEV (reference sequence). V was shortened by 10 bases and J by 6 bases, with 22 bases between the two germline ends. The PCR was carried out with 60 Vbeta primers and 13 Jbeta primers. The method was immunoSEQ multiplex PCR; TCRdb's version includes in-frame clones alone and lacks a portion of them. The sample lists about 110,000 clones; around 75% were seen once. Notes on this clone: Its cognate antigen is unknown.

This chain links TRBV27 with TRBJ2-7, with a tentative D call TRBD1 (5 bases). Sequenced input: PBMCs. The TCR was taken from a man in his forties in good health and CMV-seronegative. The CDR3 here is CATLKGQGPSEQYF. The CDR3 coding sequence is TGTGCCACTCTCAAGGGCCAGGGCCCCTCCGAGCAGTACTTC.